One sample yielded the 25 T cell receptor beta chains listed below, sequenced in a study of T cell responses to AZD1222 COVID-19 vaccine. The protocol was immunoSEQ multiplex PCR, while the TCRdb copy is restricted to in-frame clones and leaves out a portion. The profile shows around 130,000 clones, 85% to 90% of them singletons. The input for sequencing was peripheral blood, taken on day 0 of AZD1222 vaccination. Source of these receptors: an adult in good health.

The chain combines TRBV6-2 or TRBV6-3 with TRBJ1-2; a weak D match, TRBD1 (6 bases). The CDR3 has 13 amino acids. Trimming shortened V by 2 bases and J by 6 bases, and 10 bases separated the two germline ends. In germline, CDR1 is MNHEY, CDR2 SVGEGT. CDR3 residues: CASSYGRGHGYTF. The CDR3 DNA is TGTGCCAGCAGTTACGGCAGGGGTCATGGCTACACCTTC.

This clone is a singleton in its sample. The chain couples TRBV18 to TRBJ2-5; the D is unclear. V lost 0 bases and J lost 6, with 11 bases in between. The germline V gene encodes CDR1 KGHSH and CDR2 LQKENI. The CDR3 loop spans 14 amino acids. The CDR3 spells CASSPPNKGKTQYF. The CDR3 DNA reads as TGTGCCAGCTCACCACCAAACAAGGGAAAGACCCAGTACTTC.

The chain carries TRBV6-5 and TRBJ2-7, with 8 bases aligning to TRBD1. This CDR3 is built from 13 residues. Germline assignment: CDR1 MNHEY and CDR2 SVGAGI. With 8 bases clipped from V and 2 bases from J, the junction kept 5 bases outside the gene matches. In DNA form, the CDR3 reads TGTGCCAGCGAGGCCAGGGGGCCCTACGAGCAGTACTTC. This encodes CASEARGPYEQYF.

This chain connects TRBV6-5 to TRBJ1-2, with D hard to call. In germline, CDR1 is MNHEY, CDR2 SVGAGI. The V and J ends lost 10 bases and 4 bases respectively, with 13 bases between them. This CDR3 comprises 12 residues. CDR3 nucleotide sequence: TGTGCCATACAATTTCCAAGCTATGGCTACACCTTC. It is translated as CAIQFPSYGYTF.

The chain is built from TRBV27 and TRBJ1-5; D is unclear. This CDR3 has 14 amino acids. Germline V lookup: CDR1 MNHEY, CDR2 SMNVEV (reference sequence). V lost 8 bases and J lost 4, with 15 bases in between. The DNA of the CDR3 is TGTGCCAGCCAGGCATCCCCGGGAAATCAGCCCCAGCATTTT. Translated: CASQASPGNQPQHF.

V gene TRBV9 combines with J gene TRBJ2-2, with TRBD2 matching over 10 bases. This CDR3 spans 15 amino acids. From germline, CDR1 is SGDLS and CDR2 YYNGEE. The trim removed 5 bases at V and 4 bases at J, leaving 5 bases unmatched. CDR3 sequence (DNA): TGTGCCAGCAGTATCAGCGGGGGGGTCACCGGGGAGCTGTTTTTT. Translating it yields CASSISGGVTGELFF.

V usage is TRBV27 and J usage is TRBJ1-6, with a tentative D call TRBD1 (5 bases). CDR3 size: 17 residues. Germline assignment: CDR1 MNHEY and CDR2 SMNVEV (reference sequence). Trimming took off 4 bases at V and 7 bases at J, with 20 bases between the two ends. In DNA form, the CDR3 reads TGTGCCAGCAGTTACCTTACCGGGACGGGAGTCAATTCACCCCTCCACTTT. This gives the protein CASSYLTGTGVNSPLHF.

The genes are TRBV7-2 and TRBJ1-1, with TRBD1 identical over 7 bases. The length of the CDR3 is 16 residues. V lost 2 bases and J lost 1; bases outside the gene matches: 7. Germline-derived CDR1 and CDR2 are SGHTA and FQGNSA. CDR3 sequence reads: CASSLQGGLRNTEAFF. The CDR3 coding sequence is TGTGCCAGCAGCTTACAGGGGGGACTTAGGAACACTGAAGCTTTCTTT.

This chain uses TRBV6-4 with TRBJ1-6; 7 nucleotides agree with TRBD1. The CDR3 consists of 13 residues. The V segment lost 2 bases and the J segment 10 bases; nucleotides outside the gene matches: 2. Germline lookup yields CDR1 MRHNA and CDR2 SNTAGT. For the CDR3, the DNA is TGTGCCAGCAGTGACGCCAGGGGGTCACCCCTCCACTTT. Its translation is CASSDARGSPLHF.

The chain is built from TRBV5-5 and TRBJ1-2; D ambiguous. V dropped 6 bases and J dropped 3 bases, with 18 bases sitting between them. The germline V gene has CDR1 SGHKS and CDR2 YYEKEE (reference sequence). The CDR3 runs 15 residues. CDR3 sequence reads: CASTLSGGNYYGYTF. The DNA for the CDR3 is TGTGCCAGCACCCTATCTGGAGGGAACTACTATGGCTACACCTTC.

The chain couples TRBV28 to TRBJ2-3; 8 bases are shared with TRBD1. Looked up from germline, CDR1 is MDHEN and CDR2 is SYDVKM. This CDR3 has 15 amino acids. The J segment lost 4 bases and the V segment lost 6 bases, leaving 9 bases of the junction unmatched. The CDR3 spells CASSPRTGYPDTQYF. As DNA, the CDR3 is TGTGCCAGCAGCCCGCGGACAGGGTACCCAGATACGCAGTATTTT.

The chain combines TRBV4-3 with TRBJ1-4; D not resolved. Deletions cut 4 bases from V and 7 bases from J, with 10 bases between. The CDR3 loop spans 13 amino acids. Germline V gene lookup returns CDR1 LGHNA and CDR2 YSLEER. As DNA, the CDR3 is TGCGCCAGCAGCCGCCTGGCGGGTGAAAAACTGTTTTTT. Amino acids: CASSRLAGEKLFF.

The J gene is TRBJ2-3, the V gene TRBV3-1 (or the pseudogene TRBV3-2); D is unclear. This CDR3 contains 14 residues. The V and J ends lost 4 bases and 4 bases respectively, with 12 bases between them. Germline V gene lookup returns CDR1 LGHDT and CDR2 YNNKEL (reference sequence). CDR3 sequence reads: CASSPEAPPDTQYF. The CDR3 nucleotides are TGTGCCAGCAGCCCCGAAGCCCCCCCAGATACGCAGTATTTT.

V gene TRBV6-6 combines with J gene TRBJ1-2; D not resolved. V lost 7 bases and J 3 bases, leaving 9 bases between the germline ends. CDR3 length: 12 amino acids. Germline V lookup: CDR1 MNHNY, CDR2 SVGAGI (reference sequence). CDR3 bases: TGTGCCAGCACCGACTCTTACTATGGCTACACCTTC. This translates into CASTDSYYGYTF.

This sequence joins TRBV6-5 and TRBJ1-5, with TRBD1 as a possible D gene (5 bases). The germline V gene encodes CDR1 MNHEY and CDR2 SVGAGI. The CDR3 sequence is 15 residues long. With 6 bases removed from V and 8 bases from J, the gap between germline ends came to 20 bases. This CDR3 reads CASSLSGPIFEPQHF. As DNA, the CDR3 is TGTGCCAGCAGCCTCTCAGGGCCCATCTTCGAGCCCCAGCATTTT.

The chain uses TRBV6-5 and TRBJ2-2; D is undetermined. Trimming cost V 2 bases and J 7 bases, with 11 bases left between them. The germline CDR1 and CDR2 sequences are MNHEY and SVGAGI. The CDR3 consists of 14 residues. As DNA, the CDR3 is TGTGCCAGCAGTTACGTCTCGGGTGACGGGGAGCTGTTTTTT. Translated: CASSYVSGDGELFF.

In this sample, this clone turned up once. The rearrangement links TRBV5-6 to TRBJ1-1; TRBD1 is a possible D gene (5 bases). There are 12 residues in the CDR3. Trimming removed 3 bases at V and 5 bases at J, with 8 bases between. Germline CDR1 reads SGHDT; CDR2 reads YYEEEE. The CDR3 bases are TGTGCCAGCAGCTCAGGGATAACTGAAGCTTTCTTT. Translating gives CASSSGITEAFF.

The chain's CDR3 is CASSLDKYEQYF. As DNA, the CDR3 is TGCGCCAGCAGCTTGGACAAATACGAGCAGTACTTC. The V and J genes are TRBV5-1 and TRBJ2-7; D is undetermined. V lost 0 bases and J 4 bases, leaving 5 bases between the germline ends. Germline-derived CDR1 and CDR2 are SGHRS and YFSETQ. The CDR3 covers 12 residues.

The rearrangement joins TRBV6-5 to TRBJ1-1; 7 bases agree with TRBD1. V dropped 2 bases and J dropped 5; count of bases not matched to a gene: 2. The CDR3 extends over 13 amino acids. Looked up from germline, CDR1 is MNHEY and CDR2 is SVGAGI. The CDR3 coding sequence is TGTGCCAGCAGTTACACCAGGGGGACTGAAGCTTTCTTT. Amino acid sequence: CASSYTRGTEAFF.

V and J are TRBV5-4 and TRBJ2-5, with D perhaps matching TRBD1 (6 bases). From germline, CDR1 is SGHNT and CDR2 YYREEE (reference sequence). Trimming removed 0 bases from V and 1 base from J, with 10 bases in between. The CDR3 is 15 amino acids. The CDR3 is CASSLGGRIQETQYF. The CDR3 nucleotides are TGTGCCAGCAGCTTGGGGGGGCGCATCCAAGAGACCCAGTACTTC.

This clone has just a few counts. The chain joins TRBV27 to TRBJ1-3, with unresolved D. CDR1 and CDR2 (germline): MNHEY, SMNVEV (reference sequence). Trimming removed 6 bases from V and 3 bases from J, with 9 bases in between. CDR3 length: 13 amino acids. The DNA for the CDR3 is TGTGCCAGCAGGACAAACCTTGGAAACACCATATATTTT. Translated: CASRTNLGNTIYF.

V usage is TRBV10-3 and J usage is TRBJ2-3; 7 nucleotides match TRBD1. The CDR3 sequence is 16 residues long. V was pared by 4 bases and J by 0 bases, with 7 bases of the junction left unmatched. Per germline, CDR1 ENHRY and CDR2 SYGVKD. CDR3 loop: CAISGTGAQSTDTQYF. The CDR3 DNA reads TGTGCCATCAGTGGGACAGGAGCCCAGAGCACAGATACGCAGTATTTT.

V gene TRBV30 combines with J gene TRBJ2-1, with 11 bases identical to TRBD2. V gave up 5 bases and J gave up 10 bases; unmatched junction bases: 10. CDR1 is GTSNPN, CDR2 SVGIG, per germline (reference sequence). The CDR3 runs to 14 residues. CDR3 sequence (DNA): TGTGCCTGGGGAAGACTAGCGGGATACGTCGAGCAGTTCTTC. Amino acids: CAWGRLAGYVEQFF.

This rearrangement joins TRBV18 to TRBJ1-5, with 7 bases matching TRBD1. CDR1 and CDR2 (germline): KGHSH, LQKENI. The CDR3 covers 16 residues. V gave up 2 bases and J gave up 0 bases; unmatched junction bases: 4. CDR3 sequence reads: CASSPSAGGSNQPQHF. The CDR3 bases are TGTGCCAGCTCACCATCGGCAGGGGGTAGCAATCAGCCCCAGCATTTT.

V and J are TRBV30 and TRBJ1-2, with 10 bases identical to TRBD1. V trimming: 2 bases; J trimming: 6 bases; junction bases outside the gene matches: 3. This CDR3 comprises 13 residues. The germline V gene encodes CDR1 GTSNPN and CDR2 SVGIG (reference sequence). CDR3 sequence (DNA): TGTGCCTGGAGTCAAGGGACAGGGGATGGCTACACCTTC. It is translated as CAWSQGTGDGYTF.